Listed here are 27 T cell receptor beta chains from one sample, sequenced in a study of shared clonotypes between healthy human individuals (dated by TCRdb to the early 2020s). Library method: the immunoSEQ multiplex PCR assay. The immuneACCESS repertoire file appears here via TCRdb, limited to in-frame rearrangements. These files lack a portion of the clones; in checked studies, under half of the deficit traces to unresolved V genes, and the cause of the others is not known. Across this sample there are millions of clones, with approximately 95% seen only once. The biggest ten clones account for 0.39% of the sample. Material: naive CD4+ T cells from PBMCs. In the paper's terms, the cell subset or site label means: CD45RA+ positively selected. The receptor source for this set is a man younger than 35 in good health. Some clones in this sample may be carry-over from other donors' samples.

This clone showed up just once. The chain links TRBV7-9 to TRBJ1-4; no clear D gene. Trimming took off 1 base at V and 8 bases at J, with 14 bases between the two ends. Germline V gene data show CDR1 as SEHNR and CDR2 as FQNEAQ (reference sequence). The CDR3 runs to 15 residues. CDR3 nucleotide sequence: TGTGCCAGCAGCTTAGACTCCCTCGGTCTGGAAAAACTGTTTTTT. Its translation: CASSLDSLGLEKLFF.

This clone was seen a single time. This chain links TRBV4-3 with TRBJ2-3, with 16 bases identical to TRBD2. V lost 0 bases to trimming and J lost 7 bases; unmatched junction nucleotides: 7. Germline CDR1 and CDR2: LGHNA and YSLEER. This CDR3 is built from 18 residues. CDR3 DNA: TGCGCCAGCAGCCAAGACGCCGGGACTAGCGGGAGGGGGAATACGCAGTATTTT. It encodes CASSQDAGTSGRGNTQYF.

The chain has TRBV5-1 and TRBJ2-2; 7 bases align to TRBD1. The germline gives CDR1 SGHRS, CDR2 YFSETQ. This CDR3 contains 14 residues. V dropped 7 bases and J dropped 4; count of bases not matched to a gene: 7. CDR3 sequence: CASQRDSLTGELFF. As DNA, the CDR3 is TGCGCCAGCCAAAGGGACAGCCTCACCGGGGAGCTGTTTTTT. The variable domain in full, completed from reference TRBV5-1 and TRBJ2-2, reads KAGVTQTPRYLIKTRGQQVTLSCSPISGHRSVSWYQQTPGQGLQFLFEYFSETQRNKGNFPGRFSGRQFSNSRSEMNVSTLELGDSALYLCASQRDSLTGELFFGEGSRLTVL.

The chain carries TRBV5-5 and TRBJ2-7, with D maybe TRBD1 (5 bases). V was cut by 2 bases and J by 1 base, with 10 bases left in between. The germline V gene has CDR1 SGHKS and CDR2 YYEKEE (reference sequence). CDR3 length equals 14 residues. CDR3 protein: CASSFDRTSYEQYF. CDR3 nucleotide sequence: TGTGCCAGCAGCTTTGACAGAACTTCCTACGAGCAGTACTTC.

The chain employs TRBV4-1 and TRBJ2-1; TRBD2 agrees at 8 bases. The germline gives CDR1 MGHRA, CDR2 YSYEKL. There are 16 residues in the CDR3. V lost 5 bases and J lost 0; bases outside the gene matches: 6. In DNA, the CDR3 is TGCGCCAGCAGCTTCAGCGGGGGAAGCTCCTACAATGAGCAGTTCTTC. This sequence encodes CASSFSGGSSYNEQFF.

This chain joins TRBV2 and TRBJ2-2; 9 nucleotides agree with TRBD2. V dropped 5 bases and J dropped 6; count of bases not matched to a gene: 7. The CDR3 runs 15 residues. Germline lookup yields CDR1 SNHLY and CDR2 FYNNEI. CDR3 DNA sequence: TGTGCCAGCAGTCAGAGACTAGCGGTTGCCGGGGAGCTGTTTTTT. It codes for CASSQRLAVAGELFF.

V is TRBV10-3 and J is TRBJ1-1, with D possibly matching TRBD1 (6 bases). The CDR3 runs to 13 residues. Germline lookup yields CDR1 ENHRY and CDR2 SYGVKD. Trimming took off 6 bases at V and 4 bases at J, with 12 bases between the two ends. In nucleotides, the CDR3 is TGTGCCATCAGGTTGACAGGTAGCACTGAAGCTTTCTTT. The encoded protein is CAIRLTGSTEAFF.

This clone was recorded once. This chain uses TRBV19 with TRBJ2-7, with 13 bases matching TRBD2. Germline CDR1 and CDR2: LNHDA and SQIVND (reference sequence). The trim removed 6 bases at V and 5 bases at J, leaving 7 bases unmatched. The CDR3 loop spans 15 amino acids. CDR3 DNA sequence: TGTGCCAGTAGCCTGACTAGCGGGAGGTTCCACGAGCAGTACTTC. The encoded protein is CASSLTSGRFHEQYF.

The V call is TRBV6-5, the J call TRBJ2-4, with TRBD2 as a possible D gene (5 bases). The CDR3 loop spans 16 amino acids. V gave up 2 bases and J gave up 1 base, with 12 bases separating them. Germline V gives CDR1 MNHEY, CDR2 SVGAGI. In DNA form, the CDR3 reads TGTGCCAGCAGTTACCGACTGGAGGCGGCCAAAAACATTCAGTACTTC. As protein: CASSYRLEAAKNIQYF.

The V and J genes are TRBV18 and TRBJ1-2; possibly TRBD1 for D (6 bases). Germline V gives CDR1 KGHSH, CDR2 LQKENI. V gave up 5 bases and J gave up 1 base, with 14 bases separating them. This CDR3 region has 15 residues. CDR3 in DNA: TGTGCCAGCTCATCCGGACAGATTATTAACTATGGCTACACCTTC. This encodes CASSSGQIINYGYTF.

The CDR3 sequence is CASSEENYYGYTF. The CDR3 nucleotides read TGTGCCAGCAGTGAAGAAAACTACTATGGCTACACCTTC. The chain couples TRBV2 to TRBJ1-2, with no clear D. With 1 base removed from V and 3 bases from J, the gap between germline ends came to 6 bases. Germline CDR1 reads SNHLY; CDR2 reads FYNNEI. The CDR3 contains 13 residues.

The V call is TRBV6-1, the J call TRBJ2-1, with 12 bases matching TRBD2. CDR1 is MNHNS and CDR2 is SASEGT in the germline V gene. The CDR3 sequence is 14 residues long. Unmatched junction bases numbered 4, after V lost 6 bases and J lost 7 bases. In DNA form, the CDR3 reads TGTGCCAGCAGAAGACTAGCGGGAGCTAATGAGCAGTTCTTC. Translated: CASRRLAGANEQFF.

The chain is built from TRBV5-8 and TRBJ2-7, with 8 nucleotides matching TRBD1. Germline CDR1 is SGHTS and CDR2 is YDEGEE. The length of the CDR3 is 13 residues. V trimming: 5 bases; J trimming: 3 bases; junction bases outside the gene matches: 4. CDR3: CASRAGTGYEQYF. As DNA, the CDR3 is TGTGCCAGCAGGGCCGGGACAGGCTACGAGCAGTACTTC.

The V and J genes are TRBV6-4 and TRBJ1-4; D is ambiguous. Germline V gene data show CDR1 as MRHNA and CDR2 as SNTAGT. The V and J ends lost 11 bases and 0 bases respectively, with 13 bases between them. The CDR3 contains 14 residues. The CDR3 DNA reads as TGTGCCGGTCTCCGGCTGCCAACTAATGAAAAACTGTTTTTT. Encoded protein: CAGLRLPTNEKLFF.

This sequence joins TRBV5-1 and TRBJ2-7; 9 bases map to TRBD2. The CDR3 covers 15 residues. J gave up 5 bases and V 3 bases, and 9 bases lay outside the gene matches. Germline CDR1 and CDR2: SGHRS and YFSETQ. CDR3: CASSSIAGVFHEQYF. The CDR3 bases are TGCGCCAGCAGCTCCATAGCGGGAGTCTTCCACGAGCAGTACTTC.

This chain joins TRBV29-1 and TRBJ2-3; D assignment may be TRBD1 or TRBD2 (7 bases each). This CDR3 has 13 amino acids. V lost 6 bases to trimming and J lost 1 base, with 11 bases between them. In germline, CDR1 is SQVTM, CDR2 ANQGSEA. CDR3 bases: TGCAGCGTCCAGGGGGGGGGCACAGATACGCAGTATTTT. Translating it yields CSVQGGGTDTQYF.

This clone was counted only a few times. The CDR3: CASLSVMETEAFF. DNA for the CDR3: TGTGCCAGCCTCTCGGTGATGGAGACTGAAGCTTTCTTT. The chain carries TRBV7-9 and TRBJ1-1; D gene ambiguous. This CDR3 is built from 13 residues. CDR1 is SEHNR and CDR2 is FQNEAQ in the germline V gene (reference sequence). The germline V and J ends were trimmed by 8 bases and 5 bases, with 15 bases remaining between them. The full variable domain, in which reference TRBV7-9 and TRBJ1-1 provide the parts outside the CDR3, is DTGVSQNPRHKITKRGQNVTFRCDPISEHNRLYWYRQTLGQGPEFLTYFQNEAQLEKSRLLSDRFSAERPKGSFSTLEIQRTEQGDSAMYLCASLSVMETEAFFGQGTRLTVV.

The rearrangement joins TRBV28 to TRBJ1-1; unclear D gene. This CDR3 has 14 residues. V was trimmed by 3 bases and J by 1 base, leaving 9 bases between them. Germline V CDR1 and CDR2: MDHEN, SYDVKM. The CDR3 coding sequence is TGTGCCAGCAGTTTTTTGGACGGGAACACTGAAGCTTTCTTT. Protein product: CASSFLDGNTEAFF.

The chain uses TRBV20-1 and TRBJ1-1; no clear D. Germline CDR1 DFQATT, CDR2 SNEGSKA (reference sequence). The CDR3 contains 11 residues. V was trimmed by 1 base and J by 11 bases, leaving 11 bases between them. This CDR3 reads CSARVYAVAFF. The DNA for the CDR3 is TGCAGTGCTAGAGTGTACGCCGTGGCTTTCTTT.

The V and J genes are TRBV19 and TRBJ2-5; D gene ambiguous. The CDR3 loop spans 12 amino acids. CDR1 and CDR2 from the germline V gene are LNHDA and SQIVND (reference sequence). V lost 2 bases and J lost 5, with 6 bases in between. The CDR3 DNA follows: TGTGCCAGTAGTATAAGCCACGAGACCCAGTACTTC. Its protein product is CASSISHETQYF.

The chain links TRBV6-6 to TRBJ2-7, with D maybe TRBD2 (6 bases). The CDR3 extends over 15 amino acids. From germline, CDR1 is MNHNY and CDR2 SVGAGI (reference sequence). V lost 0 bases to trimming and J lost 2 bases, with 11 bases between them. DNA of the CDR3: TGTGCCAGCAGTTACTCCCTAGCGTCCCCCTACGAGCAGTACTTC. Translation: CASSYSLASPYEQYF.

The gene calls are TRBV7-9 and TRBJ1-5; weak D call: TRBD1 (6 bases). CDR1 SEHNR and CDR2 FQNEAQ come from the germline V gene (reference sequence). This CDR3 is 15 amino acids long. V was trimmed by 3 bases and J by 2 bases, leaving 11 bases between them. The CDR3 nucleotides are TGTGCCAGCAGCTTGGGGGCCGGGCGCAATCAGCCCCAGCATTTT. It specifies CASSLGAGRNQPQHF.

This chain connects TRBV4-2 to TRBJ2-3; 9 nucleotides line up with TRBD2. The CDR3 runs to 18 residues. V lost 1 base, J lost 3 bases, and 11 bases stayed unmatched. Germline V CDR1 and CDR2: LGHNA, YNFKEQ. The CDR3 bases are TGTGCCAGCAGCCAAGTAGTATCAACTAGCGGGCGAACAGATACGCAGTATTTT. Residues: CASSQVVSTSGRTDTQYF.

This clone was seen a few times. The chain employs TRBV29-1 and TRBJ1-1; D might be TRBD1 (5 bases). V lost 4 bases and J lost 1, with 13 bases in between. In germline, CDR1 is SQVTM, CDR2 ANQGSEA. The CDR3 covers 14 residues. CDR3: CSVVWRQWNTEAFF. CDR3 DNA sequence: TGCAGCGTTGTCTGGCGACAGTGGAACACTGAAGCTTTCTTT.

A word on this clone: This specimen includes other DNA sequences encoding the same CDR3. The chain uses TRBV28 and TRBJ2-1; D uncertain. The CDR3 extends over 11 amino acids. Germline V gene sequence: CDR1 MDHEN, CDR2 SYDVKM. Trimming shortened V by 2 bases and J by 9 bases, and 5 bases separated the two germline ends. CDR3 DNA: TGTGCCAGCAGTTTACTCAGTGAGCAGTTCTTC. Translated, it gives CASSLLSEQFF.

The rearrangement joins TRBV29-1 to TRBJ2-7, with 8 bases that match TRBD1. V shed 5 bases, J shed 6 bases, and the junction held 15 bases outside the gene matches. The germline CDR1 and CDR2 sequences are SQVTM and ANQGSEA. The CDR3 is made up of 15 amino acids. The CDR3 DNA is TGCAGCGTTATAAAAACAGGGGGTTCTATCACCGAGCAGTACTTC. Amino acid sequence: CSVIKTGGSITEQYF.

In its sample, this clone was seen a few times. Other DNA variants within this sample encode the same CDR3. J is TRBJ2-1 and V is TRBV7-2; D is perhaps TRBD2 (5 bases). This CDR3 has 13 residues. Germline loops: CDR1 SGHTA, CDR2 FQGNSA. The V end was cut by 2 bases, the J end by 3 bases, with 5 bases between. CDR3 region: CASSLTSYNEQFF. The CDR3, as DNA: TGTGCCAGCAGCTTAACTAGCTACAATGAGCAGTTCTTC.